This T cell receptor (beta chain) is drawn from a study of blood T cells in healthy people across ages. Trimming cost V 5 bases and J 4 bases, with 9 bases left between them. CDR3 size: 12 residues. The germline gives CDR1 SEHNR, CDR2 FQNEAQ (reference sequence). Sample-barcoded 5' priming and a J-beta primer mix drove a second PCR of roughly 6 to 12 cycles. TCRdb re-analysed the 5' RACE reads in MiXCR, keeping a single row per CDR3 protein. This sample carries about 680,000 distinct CDR3 sequences, 49% of them seen once, and the ten largest clones take approximately 32%. The sample holds many counts of this clonotype.

This clonotype was sampled from a woman aged 55 to 70 in good health. Sample: blood. This chain joins TRBV7-9 and TRBJ2-7; D uncertain. The CDR3 DNA follows: TGTGCCAGCAGCCCAACCGCGTACGAGCAGTACTTC. It codes for CASSPTAYEQYF.